This record looks at one T cell receptor (beta chain) sequence and its context. CDR1 and CDR2 (germline): ENHRY, SYGVKD. The CDR3 contains 14 residues. Trimming left V 3 bases short and J 4 bases short, with 12 bases between. This sample was taken from a study of beta chain features in type 1 diabetes. Investigators reverse transcribed all isolated RNA, so they sequenced expressed TCRB transcripts. Sequencing was performed with immunoSEQ multiplex PCR; in TCRdb, only in-frame clones are kept and a portion is missing. Here the sample spans roughly 250,000 clones, 68% being singletons. The sequenced sample was naive CD4+ T cells from blood. This receptor was obtained from a man aged 25-45 years in good health. This chain links TRBV10-3 with TRBJ1-1; tentative D call: TRBD1 (6 bases). CDR3 loop: CAISDQGRPTEAFF. In DNA, the CDR3 is TGTGCCATCAGTGACCAGGGGAGGCCCACTGAAGCTTTCTTT.